This paragraph covers one T cell receptor beta chain sequence. The sample originates from a study of blood T cells in healthy people across ages. A J-beta primer mix and a sample-barcoded 5' primer were used in a second PCR of roughly 6 to 11 cycles. Each CDR3 protein gets one entry after TCRdb re-called the 5' RACE reads with MiXCR. Of about 800,000 distinct CDR3 sequences in the sample, roughly 25% were seen once. Deletions cut 3 bases from V and 0 bases from J, with 10 bases between. Germline V gives CDR1 SGHAT, CDR2 FQNNGV. The CDR3 contains 15 residues. The same sample was also used in a study of T cells of mothers and their children. This second study notes: Using around 1.5 ug per 15 ul, all extracted RNA underwent cDNA synthesis. A primer called M1S, used in the second PCR, added sample barcodes and 2-4 random nucleotides. No clone of persistent microchimeric T cells was detected.

J is TRBJ2-3 and V is TRBV11-2; no clear D. The receptor's source is a boy between 10 and 17 years old in good health. Sequencing was done on a sample of blood. In DNA, the CDR3 is TGTGCCAGCAGCTTTGAGTGGTCTAGCACAGATACGCAGTATTTT. Amino acid sequence: CASSFEWSSTDTQYF.